Here is one T cell receptor beta chain with its context. Which antigen it targets is not known. No base quality values were provided; no much bigger clone lies one nucleotide off. This sample stems from a study of a mutant IDH1 vaccine in newly diagnosed glioma (dated by TCRdb to about 2021). For the study in its entirety: Across visits V03 through V10, patients got a total of eight vaccinations, given in weeks 1, 3, 5, 7, 11, 15, 19 and 23. Of the 25 to 40 patients who were treated, around 60% were male and 37.5% were female, and the mean age was around 40 years. Before enrollment, patients had received standard therapy of radiotherapy alone, temozolomide alone, or radiochemotherapy with temozolomide; most received the combination. Vaccination was initiated 4-6 weeks after radiotherapy alone, or concurrently with temozolomide cycles in the chemotherapy-containing groups. Peripheral blood samples were drawn at six visits, namely V03 (baseline), V05, V07, V10, V12 and V13. Longitudinal TCRB deep sequencing was done for 25 treated patients, wherever samples were available for exploratory analyses. The research as a whole found: It was noted by the authors that analyses of patient blood samples could not be reproduced owing to sample limitations. PBMC samples for TCRB deep sequencing were selected based on availability. No apparent relationship was observed between pseudoprogression and alterations in the top peripheral T cell clonotypes detected by TCRB sequencing. Across multiple MHC alleles, vaccine-induced immune responses were seen in nearly 95% of patients.

Library preparation employed the immunoSEQ multiplex PCR assay. Rearranged TCR beta chain sequences were amplified with the hsTCRB Kit following the manufacturer's protocol. TCRB libraries were sequenced on an Illumina MiSeq. As for how the authors treated the data: The kit vendor's proprietary platform handled demultiplexing, trimming and gene mapping. TCRdb obtained this table from immuneACCESS and retained in-frame rearrangements with V and J assigned. These tables miss some clones; where compared with another copy, unresolved V genes account for less than half of the shortfall, and the remainder is unexplained. For V, J and clone size, that table is used; D and trimming come from the DNA. This sample is represented by around 31,000 clones; about 56% of them were singletons. The ten biggest clones cover more than 9.5% of the sample. Sample time point, as interpreted from the label and publication: week 5, during vaccination. A 20-mer mutant IDH1 peptide at 300 micrograms in Montanide made up each vaccine dose, which was injected subcutaneously together with topical imiquimod. All donors had newly diagnosed IDH1-mutant astrocytomas of WHO grade 3 or 4 that showed loss of nuclear ATRX. The samples were drawn from NOA16, a multicentre, single-arm, open-label phase I trial in Germany that tested a mutant IDH1 peptide vaccine in humans for the first time. Genomic DNA for TCRB sequencing was isolated from EDTA blood with the DNeasy Blood and Tissue Kit.

V ends up 5 bases short and J 6 bases short, with an unmatched junction base count of 12. Measured from the cysteine to the phenylalanine, the CDR3 is 15 residues long. Only the CDR3 region is kept as DNA, spanning 45 bases read in frame from base 1. CDR1 and CDR2, per the germline V gene (reference sequence), are MNHEY and SMNVEV. The sequence links TRBV27 to TRBJ2-7; 8 bases in between match TRBD1. The sequence was collected from a woman under 30 with glioma. The sample consisted of PBMCs, taken from a glioma patient whose treatment included an IDH1 peptide vaccine. The CDR3 reads as follows: CASSGEVTGAAEQYF. The bases are TGTGCCAGCAGTGGTGAAGTGACAGGGGCGGCCGAGCAGTACTTC.